The 8 T cell receptor beta chains listed next were all sequenced from one sample in a study of cytomegalovirus exposure and HLA in healthy donors. Vbeta (60) and Jbeta (13) primers were used in the PCR. Only in-frame clones appear in the TCRdb table, and some are missing; sequencing was by immunoSEQ multiplex PCR. The data hold roughly 87,000 clones, with less than 85% observed a single time. Input material: PBMCs. The origin of the receptors is a man aged 55 to 69 in good health and CMV-seronegative.

This chain connects TRBV6-6 to TRBJ1-2; D unresolved. Germline CDR1 MNHNY, CDR2 SVGAGI (reference sequence). The V and J ends lost 6 bases and 12 bases respectively, with 11 bases between them. The CDR3 consists of 10 residues. The chain's CDR3 is CASREEVHTF. The CDR3 DNA reads TGTGCCAGCAGAGAGGAGGTCCACACCTTC.

As DNA, the CDR3 is TGTGCCGGAGAACTAGGAGGGGGCAGTTTCTACGGGGGGGCCCTCTACAATGAGCAGTTCTTC. Encoded protein: CAGELGGGSFYGGALYNEQFF. This chain joins TRBV30 and TRBJ2-1, with TRBD2 as a possible D gene (8 bases). V was clipped by 8 bases and J by 3 bases, with 38 bases between them. Germline loops: CDR1 GTSNPN, CDR2 SVGIG (reference sequence). The CDR3 has 21 amino acids.

The chain recombines TRBV7-2 with TRBJ2-5, with D maybe TRBD2 (5 bases). The germline CDR1 and CDR2 sequences are SGHTA and FQGNSA. V was shortened by 0 bases and J by 5 bases, with 10 bases between the two germline ends. The CDR3 loop spans 14 amino acids. CDR3 protein: CASSLAVAMETQYF. In DNA, the CDR3 is TGTGCCAGCAGCTTAGCTGTAGCGATGGAGACCCAGTACTTC.

This rearrangement joins TRBV7-8 to TRBJ1-2; D is possibly TRBD1 (5 bases). Trimming pared 5 bases from V and 4 bases from J, leaving 20 bases between. Germline lookup yields CDR1 SGHVS and CDR2 FQNEAQ. The CDR3 is made up of 16 amino acids. The DNA for the CDR3 is TGTGCCAGCAGCCCCGACCTCACAGGTAGTCTCTATGGCTACACCTTC. It is translated as CASSPDLTGSLYGYTF. Full variable domain (rest looked up from reference TRBV7-8 and TRBJ1-2): GAGVSQSPRYKVAKRGQDVALRCDPISGHVSLFWYQQALGQGPEFLTYFQNEAQLDKSGLPSDRFFAERPEGSVSTLKIQRTQQEDSAVYLCASSPDLTGSLYGYTFGSGTRLTVV.

The V and J genes are TRBV19 and TRBJ2-1; 7 nucleotides align to TRBD1. Germline lookup yields CDR1 LNHDA and CDR2 SQIVND (reference sequence). The CDR3 length is 16 residues. The V gene end was trimmed by 3 bases and the J gene end by 4 bases; junction bases not matched to a gene: 9. The CDR3 spells CASSITGQAFYNEQFF. CDR3 bases: TGTGCCAGTAGTATTACAGGACAGGCCTTTTACAATGAGCAGTTCTTC.

This clone was seen once. This rearrangement joins TRBV29-1 to TRBJ2-5, with TRBD2 matching over 14 bases. V gave up 4 bases and J gave up 4 bases; unmatched junction bases: 2. Germline CDR1 and CDR2: SQVTM and ANQGSEA. The CDR3 covers 14 residues. The CDR3 loop is CSVGTSGGRETQYF. The CDR3 nucleotides read TGCAGCGTTGGGACTAGCGGGGGGCGAGAGACCCAGTACTTC.

This chain uses TRBV19 with TRBJ1-3; D is ambiguous. From germline, CDR1 is LNHDA and CDR2 SQIVND (reference sequence). The ends were cut back, 5 bases at V and 2 bases at J, with 19 bases in the middle. The CDR3 length is 17 residues. The CDR3 nucleotides read TGTGCCAGTAGTTCTCCCGGGAGCCCGGCCACTGGAAACACCATATATTTT. Amino acids: CASSSPGSPATGNTIYF.

The rearrangement uses TRBV11-3 and TRBJ2-5, with TRBD1 matching 8 bases. There are 15 residues in the CDR3. Germline V CDR1 and CDR2: SGHNT, YENEEA. After removal of 6 bases from V and 5 bases from J, the junction contained 11 bases not matched to a gene. The CDR3 region has the DNA TGTGCCAGCAGTTTACGACAGGGGTTTGGGGAGACCCAGTACTTC. Translation: CASSLRQGFGETQYF.